Listed here are 27 T cell receptor beta chains from one sample, sequenced in a study of blood T cell repertoires in COVID-19. Assay: immunoSEQ multiplex PCR; the TCRdb copy retains only in-frame clones and omits some. This sample has approximately 64,000 clones, with 70% to 90% found just once. The sample comprised PBMCs or T cells enriched from blood (not recorded which). The receptors shown here come from a woman between 40 and 55 years old who had recovered from COVID-19.

The rearrangement uses TRBV5-8 and TRBJ1-1, with 8 bases identical to TRBD1. Germline V gene lookup returns CDR1 SGHTS and CDR2 YDEGEE. This CDR3 has 15 amino acids. V lost 3 bases, J lost 1 base, and 5 bases stayed unmatched. The CDR3 is CASSSWTGRNTEAFF. The CDR3 DNA reads as TGTGCCAGCAGCTCTTGGACAGGGAGGAACACTGAAGCTTTCTTT.

The chain has TRBV27 and TRBJ1-6; D may be TRBD1 (6 bases). CDR1 is MNHEY and CDR2 is SMNVEV in the germline V gene (reference sequence). Trimming shortened V by 3 bases and J by 8 bases, and 23 bases separated the two germline ends. The CDR3 runs to 18 residues. The CDR3 bases are TGTGCCAGCAGTTTCTATGTTGCCCAGGGGAGGGTGGATTCACCCCTCCACTTT. Amino acids: CASSFYVAQGRVDSPLHF.

The gene calls are TRBV12-3 or TRBV12-4 and TRBJ1-2, with TRBD1 as a possible D gene (6 bases). The CDR3 loop spans 13 amino acids. Trimming removed 5 bases at V and 7 bases at J, with 14 bases between. The CDR3 DNA follows: TGTGCCAGCAGTGAAAACAGGGTCGGTGGCTACACCTTC. The encoded protein is CASSENRVGGYTF.

This chain joins TRBV6-4 and TRBJ2-3; tentatively, D is TRBD2 (6 bases). Looked up from germline, CDR1 is MRHNA and CDR2 is SNTAGT. The CDR3 has 16 residues. V was cut by 11 bases and J by 0 bases, with 21 bases left in between. The CDR3 nucleotides read TGTGCCCTCCCGCAGACCGACGGGGGAAGCACAGATACGCAGTATTTT. Translated, it gives CALPQTDGGSTDTQYF.

The rearrangement uses TRBV4-2 and TRBJ2-7; 10 nucleotides match TRBD2. CDR1 LGHNA and CDR2 YNFKEQ come from the germline V gene. The CDR3 runs to 18 residues. Trimming at V came to 3 bases and at J to 3 bases, leaving 14 bases not matched to a gene. As DNA, the CDR3 is TGTGCCAGCAGCCACCCAGCAGCGGGGGGGGGCTCTAGCTACGAGCAGTACTTC. This codes for CASSHPAAGGGSSYEQYF.

This clone was detected many times. This chain joins TRBV25-1 and TRBJ2-2, with 9 nucleotides matching TRBD1. The CDR3 covers 15 residues. Germline trimming cut 2 bases from V and 3 bases from J; bases unmatched to any gene: 1. Germline loops: CDR1 MGHDK, CDR2 SYGVNS. CDR3 amino acids: CASSEGDRDTGELFF. CDR3 nucleotide sequence: TGTGCCAGCAGTGAAGGGGACAGGGACACCGGGGAGCTGTTTTTT.

CDR3 in amino acids: CASSSQGAIPGNTIYF. The CDR3 DNA is TGTGCCAGTAGTTCACAGGGGGCTATACCTGGAAACACCATATATTTT. This sequence joins TRBV19 and TRBJ1-3, with 9 nucleotides matching TRBD1. Germline assignment: CDR1 LNHDA and CDR2 SQIVND (reference sequence). This CDR3 is 16 amino acids long. V lost 5 bases, J lost 2 bases, and 7 bases stayed unmatched.

The CDR3 loop is CASSQPAAYGDTQYF. The DNA of the CDR3 is TGCGCCAGCAGCCAACCAGCGGCTTACGGAGATACGCAGTATTTT. This chain joins TRBV4-1 and TRBJ2-3; tentatively, D is TRBD2 (5 bases). Trimming took 2 bases from V and 5 from J, leaving 14 bases between them. Germline V gene data show CDR1 as MGHRA and CDR2 as YSYEKL. CDR3 length: 15 amino acids.

The gene calls are TRBV18 and TRBJ2-5, with TRBD1 as a possible D gene (7 bases). CDR3 length: 16 amino acids. Trimming left V 1 base short and J 5 bases short, with 17 bases between. The germline gives CDR1 KGHSH, CDR2 LQKENI. The CDR3 protein is CASSPLSGGPGETQYF. CDR3 in DNA: TGTGCCAGCTCACCACTTTCAGGGGGGCCTGGGGAGACCCAGTACTTC.

The V call is TRBV6-2 or TRBV6-3, the J call TRBJ2-2, with TRBD1 identical over 7 bases. This CDR3 is built from 15 residues. V shed 5 bases, J shed 2 bases, and the junction held 5 bases outside the gene matches. Germline CDR1 is MNHEY and CDR2 is SVGEGT. In DNA, the CDR3 is TGTGCCAGCAGTCCCGGGACAGACAACACCGGGGAGCTGTTTTTT. It encodes CASSPGTDNTGELFF.

The V call is TRBV10-1, the J call TRBJ2-7; the D gene is possibly TRBD1 (5 bases). Germline CDR1 and CDR2: WNHNN and SYGVQD (reference sequence). CDR3 length equals 15 residues. Trimming took off 3 bases at V and 4 bases at J, with 16 bases between the two ends. The CDR3 DNA reads as TGCGCCAGCAGTGAAATGGCAGGGCCGTTTTACGAGCAGTACTTC. This sequence encodes CASSEMAGPFYEQYF.

The chain carries TRBV9 and TRBJ1-2, with 7 nucleotides matching TRBD1. V lost 4 bases to trimming and J lost 4 bases; unmatched junction nucleotides: 7. This CDR3 is 14 amino acids long. CDR1 is SGDLS, CDR2 YYNGEE, per germline. The CDR3 reads CASSPGQVRYGYTF. CDR3 DNA: TGTGCCAGCAGCCCCGGACAGGTTCGCTATGGCTACACCTTC.

The chain has TRBV9 and TRBJ2-5, with 8 bases aligning to TRBD2. The CDR3 runs to 15 residues. The germline CDR1 and CDR2 sequences are SGDLS and YYNGEE. J was trimmed by 5 bases and V by 0 bases; bases with no gene match: 6. The CDR3 reads CASSVAGGRGETQYF. In DNA, the CDR3 is TGTGCCAGCAGCGTAGCGGGGGGGCGCGGGGAGACCCAGTACTTC. The full variable domain, in which reference TRBV9 and TRBJ2-5 provide the parts outside the CDR3, is DSGVTQTPKHLITATGQRVTLRCSPRSGDLSVYWYQQSLDQGLQFLIQYYNGEERAKGNILERFSAQQFPDLHSELNLSSLELGDSALYFCASSVAGGRGETQYFGPGTRLLVL.

The rearrangement joins TRBV19 to TRBJ1-6; D may be TRBD1 (5 bases). Germline-derived CDR1 and CDR2 are LNHDA and SQIVND (reference sequence). Trimming removed 4 bases from V and 9 bases from J, with 16 bases in between. The CDR3 length is 15 residues. CDR3 sequence reads: CASSTLGGAPSPLHF. The DNA of the CDR3 is TGTGCCAGTAGTACCCTGGGGGGAGCACCTTCACCCCTCCACTTT.

This sequence joins TRBV19 and TRBJ1-5, with TRBD1 matching over 7 bases. Germline trimming cut 3 bases from V and 5 bases from J; bases unmatched to any gene: 4. Per the germline V gene, CDR1 is LNHDA and CDR2 is SQIVND (reference sequence). The CDR3 covers 14 residues. CDR3 nucleotide sequence: TGTGCCAGTAGTATGGGGACAGCTCATCAGCCCCAGCATTTT. It translates to CASSMGTAHQPQHF.

The V call is TRBV4-1, the J call TRBJ2-5, with D possibly being TRBD1 (6 bases). CDR1 and CDR2 (germline): MGHRA, YSYEKL. The CDR3 runs to 16 residues. The ends were cut back, 3 bases at V and 2 bases at J, with 16 bases in the middle. The CDR3 spells CASSQYGQTAQETQYF. The CDR3, as DNA: TGCGCCAGCAGCCAGTACGGACAGACCGCACAAGAGACCCAGTACTTC.

CDR3 in DNA: TGCGCCAGCAGCTTGCGGGGGGGCTACGAGCAGTACTTC. This encodes CASSLRGGYEQYF. The chain has TRBV5-1 and TRBJ2-7; 8 bases line up with TRBD2. Germline-derived CDR1 and CDR2 are SGHRS and YFSETQ. The J segment lost 3 bases and the V segment lost 1 base, leaving 0 bases of the junction unmatched. CDR3 length: 13 residues.

V and J are TRBV10-2 and TRBJ1-5, with TRBD1 matching over 8 bases. This CDR3 is 16 amino acids long. Per germline, CDR1 WSHSY and CDR2 SAAADI. V gave up 2 bases and J gave up 4 bases; unmatched junction bases: 7. CDR3 DNA sequence: TGCGCCAGCAGTGAGGCAGCACAGGGGGGAAATCAGCCCCAGCATTTT. This translates into CASSEAAQGGNQPQHF.

This clone came up a few times. The CDR3 DNA follows: TGCGCCAGCAGCCCATGGGGGACAGGAATTTACACTGAAGCTTTCTTT. It translates to CASSPWGTGIYTEAFF. V is TRBV5-1 and J is TRBJ1-1, with 8 positions matching TRBD1. There are 16 residues in the CDR3. Per germline, CDR1 SGHRS and CDR2 YFSETQ. V trimming: 4 bases; J trimming: 3 bases; junction bases outside the gene matches: 11.

The chain employs TRBV11-3 and TRBJ2-7, with 7 nucleotides matching TRBD1. The ends lost 1 base at V and 2 bases at J; junction bases unmatched: 8. Germline CDR1 SGHNT, CDR2 YENEEA. The CDR3 is 16 amino acids. CDR3 sequence (DNA): TGTGCCAGCAGCTTAGGATCGGGACAGCCTACCTACGAGCAGTACTTC. It encodes CASSLGSGQPTYEQYF.

This sequence joins TRBV6-6 and TRBJ2-5; TRBD1 matches 7 bases. Germline V CDR1 and CDR2: MNHNY, SVGAGI (reference sequence). The CDR3 has 13 amino acids. J was trimmed by 5 bases and V by 6 bases; bases with no gene match: 6. In nucleotides, the CDR3 is TGTGCCAGCAGCTTAACAGGGGCTGAGACCCAGTACTTC. It codes for CASSLTGAETQYF.

This clone appeared a few times. The V gene is TRBV5-5, the J gene TRBJ1-5; possible D gene TRBD1, 6 bases. The V end lost 4 bases, the J end lost 0 bases, and 14 bases lay between the germline ends. This CDR3 comprises 16 residues. The germline CDR1 and CDR2 sequences are SGHKS and YYEKEE (reference sequence). The CDR3 coding sequence is TGTGCCAGCAGCCGGGGGGGCTTGCCTAGCAATCAGCCCCAGCATTTT. Its protein product is CASSRGGLPSNQPQHF. The full variable domain, in which reference TRBV5-5 and TRBJ1-5 provide the parts outside the CDR3, is DAGVTQSPTHLIKTRGQQVTLRCSPISGHKSVSWYQQVLGQGPQFIFQYYEKEERGRGNFPDRFSARQFPNYSSELNVNALLLGDSALYLCASSRGGLPSNQPQHFGDGTRLSIL.

The V call is TRBV4-2, the J call TRBJ1-4; a possible D gene is TRBD1 (5 bases). The CDR3 is 14 amino acids. V lost 1 base to trimming and J lost 7 bases, with 10 bases between them. Germline CDR1 is LGHNA and CDR2 is YNFKEQ. CDR3 nucleotides: TGTGCCAGCAGCCAAGCTCAGGGTACTGAAAAACTGTTTTTT. Translated, it gives CASSQAQGTEKLFF.

This chain links TRBV18 with TRBJ2-7, with D possibly being TRBD1 (6 bases). This CDR3 contains 14 residues. V was shortened by 2 bases and J by 1 base, with 9 bases between the two germline ends. CDR1 and CDR2 (germline): KGHSH, LQKENI. The CDR3 DNA follows: TGTGCCAGCTCACCAACACAGGGTTCCTACGAGCAGTACTTC. Amino acid sequence: CASSPTQGSYEQYF.

The chain combines TRBV21-1 with TRBJ2-5; whether TRBD2, the table's D call, matches the DNA was not checked. TRBV21-1 has pseudogene status. This CDR3 comprises 20 residues. This CDR3 is CASSTGTSGASHLGKETQYF. The CDR3 DNA reads TGTGCCAGCAGCACAGGGACTAGCGGGGCTAGTCACCTAGGGAAAGAGACCCAGTACTTC.

V is TRBV27 and J is TRBJ1-2; D might be TRBD1 (6 bases). The germline V gene encodes CDR1 MNHEY and CDR2 SMNVEV (reference sequence). The CDR3 extends over 13 amino acids. The germline V and J ends were trimmed by 9 bases and 0 bases, with 11 bases remaining between them. The CDR3 region has the DNA TGTGCCAGTCGGGGGGGCTCTAACTATGGCTACACCTTC. This sequence encodes CASRGGSNYGYTF.

This rearrangement joins TRBV6-5 to TRBJ1-6; 7 bases line up with TRBD1. The length of the CDR3 is 13 residues. V lost 6 bases to trimming and J lost 6 bases; unmatched junction nucleotides: 2. The germline gives CDR1 MNHEY, CDR2 SVGAGI. CDR3 DNA: TGTGCCAGCAGCGACAGGGTTAATTCACCCCTCCACTTT. Translated, it gives CASSDRVNSPLHF.